This is a list of T cell receptor beta chains from one sample in a study of shared clonotypes between healthy human individuals. This table comes from immunoSEQ multiplex PCR, and its TCRdb copy is limited to in-frame clones, with some not included. The sample lists 1.5 million to 2.5 million clones, approximately 95% seen once, with 1% to 1.5% in the top ten. Sequencing used naive CD8+ T cells sorted from blood. The receptors come from a man younger than 35 in good health. Each CDR3 is given with its conserved first and last residue. The D gene is left open where the match is weak. Only some rows state a clone size, as once, few, many or a class for expanded clones.

j_call v_call clone_size d_call cdr3_aa cdr3_nt
TRBJ2-1 TRBV6-5 - - CASRGFHNEQFF TGTGCCAGCAGGGGATTTCACAATGAGCAGTTCTTC
TRBJ2-7 TRBV15 - - CATSTVLQGAYEQYF TGTGCCACCAGCACCGTTTTACAGGGTGCCTACGAGCAGTACTTC
TRBJ1-1 TRBV11-2 - - CASSSLMLNTEAFF TGTGCCAGCAGCTCCCTGATGTTGAACACTGAAGCTTTCTTT
TRBJ1-2 TRBV5-6 once - CASSADYGYTF TGTGCCAGCAGCGCAGACTATGGCTACACCTTC
TRBJ2-7 TRBV7-9 - - CASSLEQGTLRQYF TGTGCCAGCAGCTTAGAGCAGGGGACCTTACGGCAGTACTTC
TRBJ1-6 TRBV6-5 - - CASSGAADSPLHF TGTGCCAGCAGTGGGGCGGCGGATTCACCCCTCCACTTT
TRBJ2-7 TRBV6-5 - TRBD1 CASSYGTGTYEQYF TGTGCCAGCAGTTACGGGACAGGAACTTACGAGCAGTACTTC
TRBJ1-4 TRBV7-6 - - CASSQQDMGEKLFF TGTGCCAGCAGCCAACAGGATATGGGGGAAAAACTGTTTTTT
TRBJ2-7 TRBV4-2 - TRBD2 CASSQELPSGEIYEQYF TGTGCCAGCAGCCAAGAGTTACCTAGCGGAGAAATCTACGAGCAGTACTTC
TRBJ2-1 TRBV9 - TRBD2 CASSEVAGGLGEQFF TGTGCCAGCAGCGAGGTAGCGGGAGGTCTCGGTGAGCAGTTCTTC
TRBJ2-3 TRBV28 - TRBD2 CASSYGLAGVDTQYF TGTGCCAGCAGTTATGGGCTAGCGGGAGTGGATACGCAGTATTTT
TRBJ2-7 TRBV6-5 - TRBD1 CASSSWTGAGDEQYF TGTGCCAGCAGTTCATGGACAGGGGCGGGCGACGAGCAGTACTTC
TRBJ2-7 TRBV7-8 - - CASSLDRGGYEQYF TGTGCCAGCAGCTTAGATAGGGGGGGCTACGAGCAGTACTTC
TRBJ2-7 TRBV4-3 - - CASSQEHEGSYEQYF TGCGCCAGCAGCCAAGAACATGAAGGCTCCTACGAGCAGTACTTC
TRBJ2-3 TRBV11-2 - - CASSLGSTDTQYF TGTGCCAGCAGCTTAGGGAGCACAGATACGCAGTATTTT
TRBJ2-7 TRBV4-2 - - CASSQGGGSYEQYF TGTGCCAGCAGCCAAGGAGGAGGGTCCTACGAGCAGTACTTC
TRBJ2-5 TRBV13 once TRBD2 CASSPREGQGTQYF TGTGCCAGCAGCCCCCGGGAGGGGCAAGGGACCCAGTACTTC
TRBJ1-1 TRBV6-6 - - CASSLTRDTEAFF TGTGCCAGCAGTTTGACCCGGGACACTGAAGCTTTCTTT
TRBJ2-7 TRBV9 - - CASSVGGELAYEQYF TGTGCCAGCAGCGTAGGAGGGGAACTTGCCTACGAGCAGTACTTC
TRBJ2-7 TRBV11-2 - - CASSFQDYEQYF TGTGCCAGCAGCTTTCAGGACTACGAGCAGTACTTC
TRBJ1-6 TRBV16 - - CASSPDGLSPLHF TGTGCCAGCAGCCCTGATGGCCTTTCACCCCTCCACTTT
TRBJ2-1 TRBV28 - - CASSFRGSYNEQFF TGTGCCAGCAGTTTTAGGGGCTCCTACAATGAGCAGTTCTTC
TRBJ1-1 TRBV30 - - CAWSWQGETEAFF TGTGCCTGGTCGTGGCAGGGTGAAACTGAAGCTTTCTTT
TRBJ2-7 TRBV7-8 - - CASSLIDAGNEQYF TGTGCCAGCAGCTTAATAGATGCGGGGAACGAGCAGTACTTC
TRBJ2-2 TRBV4-1 - - CASSQDWGRTGELFF TGCGCCAGCAGCCAAGATTGGGGGCGCACCGGGGAGCTGTTTTTT